This passage covers 4 T cell receptor beta chains from one sample sequenced in a study of spatial heterogeneity in lung cancer. Stated time point: sample taken at primary tumor resection. Whole RNA was taken from tumor, nontumor lung or frozen PBMC; it was then sequenced unsorted. One entry per CDR3 protein results from TCRdb running MiXCR on the 5' RACE reads. The sample contains about 22,000 distinct CDR3 sequences, about 4.6% of which appear only once. Sample: PBMCs, taken at surgery. Receptors were obtained from a male donor with early-stage non-small cell lung cancer.

The table lists this clonotype with many counts. This sequence joins TRBV4-1 and TRBJ1-1; a weak D match, TRBD1 (6 bases). Trimming cost V 0 bases and J 5 bases, with 10 bases left between them. This CDR3 is 14 amino acids long. The V gene's germline CDR1 is MGHRA and CDR2 YSYEKL. The CDR3 DNA is TGCGCCAGCAGCCAAGATAAGGGGGTGACTGAAGCTTTCTTT. Its translation: CASSQDKGVTEAFF.

This clonotype was detected many times. The rearrangement joins TRBV2 to TRBJ1-1; D might be TRBD1 (6 bases). The length of the CDR3 is 11 residues. The ends were cut back, 3 bases at V and 10 bases at J, with 9 bases in the middle. Germline lookup yields CDR1 SNHLY and CDR2 FYNNEI. CDR3 DNA sequence: TGTGCCAGCAGTGAGGGGGCTGGAGCTTTCTTT. Translation gives CASSEGAGAFF.

This clonotype was detected a few times. The CDR3 loop reads CAWNRGTATEAFF. Written as DNA, the CDR3 is TGTGCCTGGAATAGAGGGACAGCCACTGAAGCTTTCTTT. The genes are TRBV30 and TRBJ1-1, with 7 bases lining up with TRBD1. The CDR3 contains 13 residues. The trim removed 4 bases at V and 4 bases at J, leaving 6 bases unmatched. Germline lookup yields CDR1 GTSNPN and CDR2 SVGIG (reference sequence).

The sample holds many counts of this clonotype. The V call is TRBV19, the J call TRBJ2-3; D might be TRBD1 or TRBD2, each matching 5 bases. Germline assignment: CDR1 LNHDA and CDR2 SQIVND (reference sequence). V was pared by 10 bases and J by 3 bases, with 14 bases between. This CDR3 region has 13 residues. CDR3 residues: CATEGTGTDTQYF. The CDR3 DNA sequence: TGTGCCACTGAGGGGACGGGGACAGATACGCAGTATTTT.